This T cell receptor (beta chain) was obtained from a study of blood T cell repertoires in COVID-19. Study in general: The origin of the acute and convalescent COVID-19 samples was the United States, Italy and Spain. T cells, B-cell-depleted T cells, or PBMCs supplied cDNA or gDNA.

CDR1 and CDR2 (germline): ENHRY, SYGVKD. The V gene end was trimmed by 9 bases and the J gene end by 0 bases; junction bases not matched to a gene: 6. The CDR3 is made up of 14 amino acids. In the authors' methods: Amplification of reference gene primers provided the estimated nucleated cell counts. TCRdb keeps only in-frame clones here, not all; method: immunoSEQ multiplex PCR. The V and J calls and clone size are taken from that table; D and trimming were inferred from the DNA. The sample contains 30,000 to 40,000 clones, about 90% of which appear only once. Material: peripheral blood. The origin of this receptor is an elderly man with acute or convalescent COVID-19. This chain connects TRBV10-3 to TRBJ2-7, with 9 bases lining up with TRBD2. The CDR3 here is CAIGSGGSSYEQYF. The CDR3 region has the DNA TGTGCCATAGGGAGCGGGGGGAGCTCCTACGAGCAGTACTTC.